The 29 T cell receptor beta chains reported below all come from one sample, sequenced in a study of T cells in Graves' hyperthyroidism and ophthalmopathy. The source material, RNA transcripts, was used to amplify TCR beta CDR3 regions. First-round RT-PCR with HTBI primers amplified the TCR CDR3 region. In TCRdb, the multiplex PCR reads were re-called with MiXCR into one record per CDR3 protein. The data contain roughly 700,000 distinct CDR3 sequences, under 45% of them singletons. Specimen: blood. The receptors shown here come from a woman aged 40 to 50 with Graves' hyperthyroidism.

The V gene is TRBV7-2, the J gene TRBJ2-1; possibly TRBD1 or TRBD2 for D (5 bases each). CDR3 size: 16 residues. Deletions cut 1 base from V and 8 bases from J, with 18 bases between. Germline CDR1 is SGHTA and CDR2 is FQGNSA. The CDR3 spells CASSLDRAGMGDEQFF. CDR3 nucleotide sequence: TGTGCCAGCAGCTTAGACCGGGCAGGTATGGGGGATGAGCAGTTCTTC.

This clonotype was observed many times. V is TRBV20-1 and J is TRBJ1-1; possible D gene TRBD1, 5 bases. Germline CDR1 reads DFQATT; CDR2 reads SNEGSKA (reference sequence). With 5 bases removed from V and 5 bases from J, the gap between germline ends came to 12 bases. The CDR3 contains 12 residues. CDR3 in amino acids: CSADQGFTEAFF. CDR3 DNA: TGCAGTGCTGATCAGGGATTTACTGAAGCTTTCTTT.

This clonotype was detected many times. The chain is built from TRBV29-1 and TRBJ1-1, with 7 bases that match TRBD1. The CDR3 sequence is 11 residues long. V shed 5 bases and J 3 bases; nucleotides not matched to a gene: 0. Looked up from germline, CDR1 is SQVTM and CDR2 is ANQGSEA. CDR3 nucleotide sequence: TGCAGCGTTACAGGGGACACTGAAGCTTTCTTT. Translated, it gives CSVTGDTEAFF.

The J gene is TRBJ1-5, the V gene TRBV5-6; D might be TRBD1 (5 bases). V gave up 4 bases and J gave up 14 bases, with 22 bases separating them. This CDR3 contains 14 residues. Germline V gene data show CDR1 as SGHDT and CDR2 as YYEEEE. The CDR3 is CASSQVGGIFYEHF. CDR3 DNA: TGTGCCAGCAGCCAAGTGGGGGGAATATTCTACGAGCATTTT.

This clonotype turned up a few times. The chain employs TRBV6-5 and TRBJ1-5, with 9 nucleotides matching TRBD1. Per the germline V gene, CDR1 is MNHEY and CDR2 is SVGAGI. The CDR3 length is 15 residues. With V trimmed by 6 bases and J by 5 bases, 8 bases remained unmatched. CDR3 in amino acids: CASRRTGANYQPQHF. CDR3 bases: TGTGCCAGCAGACGGACAGGGGCCAACTATCAGCCCCAGCATTTT.

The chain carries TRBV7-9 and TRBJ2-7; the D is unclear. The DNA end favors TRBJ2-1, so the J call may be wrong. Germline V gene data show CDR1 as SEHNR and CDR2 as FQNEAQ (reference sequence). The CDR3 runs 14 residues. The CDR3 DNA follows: TGTGCCAGCAGCTTAGGTTTGGCAGGAGCCGAGCAGTTCTTC. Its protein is CASSLGLAGAEQFF.

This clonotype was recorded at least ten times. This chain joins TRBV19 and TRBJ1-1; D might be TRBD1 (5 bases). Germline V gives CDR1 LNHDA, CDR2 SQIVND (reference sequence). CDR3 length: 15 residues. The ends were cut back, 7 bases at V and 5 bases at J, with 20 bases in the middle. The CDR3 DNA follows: TGTGCCAGTAAGAGTATAGAGGGGAAGAGGACTGAAGCTTTCTTT. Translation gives CASKSIEGKRTEAFF.

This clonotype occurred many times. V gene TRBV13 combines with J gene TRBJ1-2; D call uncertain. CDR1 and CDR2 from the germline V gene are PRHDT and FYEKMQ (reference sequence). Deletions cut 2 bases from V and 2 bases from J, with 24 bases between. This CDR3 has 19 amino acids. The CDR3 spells CASSLSLRKDGGKNYGYTF. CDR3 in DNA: TGTGCCAGCAGCTTATCTCTACGGAAGGACGGAGGAAAAAACTATGGCTACACCTTC.

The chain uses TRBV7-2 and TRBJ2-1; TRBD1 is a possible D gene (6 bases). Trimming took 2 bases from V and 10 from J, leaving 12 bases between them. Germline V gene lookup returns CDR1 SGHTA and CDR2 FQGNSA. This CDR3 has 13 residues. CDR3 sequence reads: CASSLSGAVEQFF. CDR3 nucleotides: TGTGCCAGCAGCTTATCAGGGGCGGTCGAGCAGTTCTTC.

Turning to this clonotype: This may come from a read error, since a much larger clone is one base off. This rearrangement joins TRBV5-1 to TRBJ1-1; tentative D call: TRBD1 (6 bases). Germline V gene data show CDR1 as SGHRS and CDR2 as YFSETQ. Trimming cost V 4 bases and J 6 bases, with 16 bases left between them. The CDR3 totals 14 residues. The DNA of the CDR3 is TGCGCCAGCAGCCTAACGACAGGCCGCGCTGAAGCTTTCTTT. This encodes CASSLTTGRAEAFF.

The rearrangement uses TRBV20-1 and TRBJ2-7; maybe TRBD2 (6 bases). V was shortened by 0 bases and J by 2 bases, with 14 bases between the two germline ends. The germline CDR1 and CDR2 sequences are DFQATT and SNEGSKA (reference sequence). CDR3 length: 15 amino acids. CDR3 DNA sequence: TGCAGTGCTAGAGATTGGGGCGGGGCCCCCTACGAGCAGTACTTC. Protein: CSARDWGGAPYEQYF.

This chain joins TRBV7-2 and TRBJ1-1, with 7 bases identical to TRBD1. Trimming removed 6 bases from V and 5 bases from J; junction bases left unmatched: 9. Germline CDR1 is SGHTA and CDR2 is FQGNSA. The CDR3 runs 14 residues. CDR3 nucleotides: TGTGCCAGCAGTTCCCAGCCACAGGGGACTGAAGCTTTCTTT. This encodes CASSSQPQGTEAFF.

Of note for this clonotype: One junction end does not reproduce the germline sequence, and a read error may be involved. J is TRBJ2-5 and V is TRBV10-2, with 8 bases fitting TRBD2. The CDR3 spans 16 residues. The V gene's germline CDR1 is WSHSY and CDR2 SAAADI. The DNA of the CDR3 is TGTGCCAGCAGCGTAGAGGGACTAGACCTTCTGGAGACCCAGTACTTC. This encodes CASSVEGLDLLETQYF.

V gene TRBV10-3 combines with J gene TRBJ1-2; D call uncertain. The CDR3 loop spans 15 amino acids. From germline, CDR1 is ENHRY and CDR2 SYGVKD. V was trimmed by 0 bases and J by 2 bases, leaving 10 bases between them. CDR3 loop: CAISESVGGNYGYTF. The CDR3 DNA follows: TGTGCCATCAGTGAGTCGGTAGGAGGGAACTATGGCTACACCTTC.

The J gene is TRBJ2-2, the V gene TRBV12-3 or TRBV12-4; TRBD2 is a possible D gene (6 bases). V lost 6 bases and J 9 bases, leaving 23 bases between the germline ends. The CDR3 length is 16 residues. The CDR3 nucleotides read TGTGCCAGCAGGTCGGGGACGGGGGAGAATGCTCGGGAGCTGTTTTTT. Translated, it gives CASRSGTGENARELFF.

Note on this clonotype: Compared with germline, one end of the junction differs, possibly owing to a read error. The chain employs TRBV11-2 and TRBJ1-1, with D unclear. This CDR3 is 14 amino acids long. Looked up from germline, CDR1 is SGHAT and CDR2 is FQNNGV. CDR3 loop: CASSEELINTEALF. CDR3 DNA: TGTGCCAGCAGCGAAGAACTGATTAACACTGAAGCTCTCTTT.

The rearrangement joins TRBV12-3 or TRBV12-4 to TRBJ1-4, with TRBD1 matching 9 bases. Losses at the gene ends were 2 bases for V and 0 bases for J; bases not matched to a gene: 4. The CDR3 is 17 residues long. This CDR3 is CASSLQYRGPTNEKLFF. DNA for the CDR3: TGTGCCAGCAGTTTACAGTACAGGGGGCCAACTAATGAAAAACTGTTTTTT.

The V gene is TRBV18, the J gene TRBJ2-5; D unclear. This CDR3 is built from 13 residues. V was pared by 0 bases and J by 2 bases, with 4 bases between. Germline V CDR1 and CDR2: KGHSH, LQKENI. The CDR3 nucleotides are TGTGCCAGCTCACCACCGTCGCAAGAGACCCAGTACTTC. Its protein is CASSPPSQETQYF.

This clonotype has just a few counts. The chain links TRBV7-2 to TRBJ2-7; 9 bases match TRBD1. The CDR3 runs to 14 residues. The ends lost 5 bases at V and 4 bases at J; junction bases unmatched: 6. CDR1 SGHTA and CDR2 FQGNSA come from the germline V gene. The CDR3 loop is CASSNRGQGYEQYF. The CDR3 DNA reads TGTGCCAGCAGCAACAGGGGGCAGGGTTACGAGCAGTACTTC.

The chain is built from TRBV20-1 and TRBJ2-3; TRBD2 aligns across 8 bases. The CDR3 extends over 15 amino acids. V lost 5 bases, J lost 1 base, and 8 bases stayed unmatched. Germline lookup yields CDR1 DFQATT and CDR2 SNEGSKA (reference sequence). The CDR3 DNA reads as TGCAGTGCTCAGTCTAGCGGGCTCCGCACAGATACGCAGTATTTT. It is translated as CSAQSSGLRTDTQYF.

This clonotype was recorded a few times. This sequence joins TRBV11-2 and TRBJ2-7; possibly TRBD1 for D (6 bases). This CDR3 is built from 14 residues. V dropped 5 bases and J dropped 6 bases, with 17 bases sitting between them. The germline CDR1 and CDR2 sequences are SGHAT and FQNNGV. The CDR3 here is CASSSAGTSVEQYF. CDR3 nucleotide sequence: TGTGCCAGCAGCAGCGCCGGGACATCCGTCGAGCAGTACTTC. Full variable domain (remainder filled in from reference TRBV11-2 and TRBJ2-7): EAGVAQSPRYKIIEKRQSVAFWCNPISGHATLYWYQQILGQGPKLLIQFQNNGVVDDSQLPKDRFSAERLKGVDSTLKIQPAKLEDSAVYLCASSSAGTSVEQYFGPGTRLTVT.

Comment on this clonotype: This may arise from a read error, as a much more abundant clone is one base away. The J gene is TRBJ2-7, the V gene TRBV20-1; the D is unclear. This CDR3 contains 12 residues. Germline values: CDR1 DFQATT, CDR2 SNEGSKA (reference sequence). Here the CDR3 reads CSASTASYERYF. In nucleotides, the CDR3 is TGCAGTGCTAGTACGGCTTCCTACGAGCGGTACTTC.

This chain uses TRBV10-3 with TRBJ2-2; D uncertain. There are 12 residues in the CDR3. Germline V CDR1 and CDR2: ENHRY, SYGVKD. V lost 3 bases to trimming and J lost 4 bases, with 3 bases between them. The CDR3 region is CAISDFTGELFF. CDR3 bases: TGTGCCATCAGTGACTTCACCGGGGAGCTGTTTTTT.

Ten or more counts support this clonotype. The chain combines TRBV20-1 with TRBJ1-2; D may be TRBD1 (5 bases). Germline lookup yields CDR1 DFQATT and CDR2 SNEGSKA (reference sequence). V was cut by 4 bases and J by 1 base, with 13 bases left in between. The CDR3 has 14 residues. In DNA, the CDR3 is TGCAGTGCTAACCCTATAGGGGATAACTATGGCTACACCTTC. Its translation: CSANPIGDNYGYTF.

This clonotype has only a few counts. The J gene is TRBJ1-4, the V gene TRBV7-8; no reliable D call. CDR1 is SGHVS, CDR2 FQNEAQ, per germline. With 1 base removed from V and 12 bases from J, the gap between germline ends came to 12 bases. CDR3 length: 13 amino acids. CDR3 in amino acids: CASSLDPTRQLFF. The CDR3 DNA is TGTGCCAGCAGCTTAGACCCGACTCGTCAACTGTTTTTT.

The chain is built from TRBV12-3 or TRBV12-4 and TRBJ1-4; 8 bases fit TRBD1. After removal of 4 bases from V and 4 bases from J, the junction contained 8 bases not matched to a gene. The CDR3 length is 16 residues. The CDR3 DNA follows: TGTGCCAGCAGTTACCTCGGACAGGGACGTAATGAAAAACTGTTTTTT. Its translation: CASSYLGQGRNEKLFF.

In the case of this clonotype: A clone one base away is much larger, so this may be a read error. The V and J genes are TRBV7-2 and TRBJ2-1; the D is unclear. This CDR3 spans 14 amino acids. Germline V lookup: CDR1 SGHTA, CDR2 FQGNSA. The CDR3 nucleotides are TGTGCCAGCAGCTTAGGTAGCTCCTGCAATGAGCAGTTCTTC. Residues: CASSLGSSCNEQFF.

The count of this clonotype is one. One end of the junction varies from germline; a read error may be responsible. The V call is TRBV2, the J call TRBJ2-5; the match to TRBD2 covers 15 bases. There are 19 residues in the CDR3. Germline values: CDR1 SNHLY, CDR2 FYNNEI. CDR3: CASRLTPGLAGGSGETQYF. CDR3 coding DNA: TGCGCCAGCAGACTCACTCCGGGACTAGCGGGAGGTAGTGGAGAGACCCAGTACTTC.

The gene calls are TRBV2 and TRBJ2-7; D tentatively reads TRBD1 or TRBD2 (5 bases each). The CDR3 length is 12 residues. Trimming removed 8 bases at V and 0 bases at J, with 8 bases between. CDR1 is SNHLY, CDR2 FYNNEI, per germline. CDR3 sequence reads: CASRDASYEQYF. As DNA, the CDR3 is TGTGCCAGCCGGGACGCCTCCTACGAGCAGTACTTC.